This TCR beta chain was documented in a study of blood T cell repertoires in COVID-19. Study information: Researchers got acute and convalescent COVID-19 samples from the United States, Italy and Spain. PBMCs, B-cell-depleted T cells, or T cells were the source of the cDNA or gDNA that made up the material.

Data came from immunoSEQ multiplex PCR; TCRdb stores just in-frame clones and leaves some out. The sample has 110,000 to 150,000 clones, more than 75% seen once. The sample consisted of peripheral blood. The receptor was isolated from a woman aged 45-65 years with acute or convalescent COVID-19.

CDR3 protein: CASSYRVGGASGYTF. As DNA, the CDR3 is TGTGCCAGCAGCTACCGGGTAGGGGGGGCGAGTGGCTACACCTTC. The J gene is TRBJ1-2, the V gene TRBV7-6; D may be TRBD1 (6 bases). With 4 bases removed from V and 7 bases from J, the gap between germline ends came to 19 bases. The CDR3 covers 15 residues. In germline, CDR1 is SGHVS, CDR2 FNYEAQ.